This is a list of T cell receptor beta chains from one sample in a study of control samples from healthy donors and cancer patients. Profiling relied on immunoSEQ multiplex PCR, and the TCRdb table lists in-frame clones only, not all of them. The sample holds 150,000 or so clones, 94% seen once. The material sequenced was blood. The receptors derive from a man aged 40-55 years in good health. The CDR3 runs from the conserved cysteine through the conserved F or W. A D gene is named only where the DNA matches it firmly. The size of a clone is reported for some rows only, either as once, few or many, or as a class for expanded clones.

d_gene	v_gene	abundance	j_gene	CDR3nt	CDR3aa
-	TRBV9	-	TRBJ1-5	TGTGCCAGCAGCCAGGGGACTAGCAATCAGCCCCAGCATTTT	CASSQGTSNQPQHF
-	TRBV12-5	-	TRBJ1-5	TGTGCTAGTGGGGATCCAGGACAGCCCCAGCATTTT	CASGDPGQPQHF
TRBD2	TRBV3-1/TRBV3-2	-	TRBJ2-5	TGTGCCAGCAGCCAAGGAGCCTTAAGCGGGGGGAGGGGAGAGACCCAGTACTTC	CASSQGALSGGRGETQYF
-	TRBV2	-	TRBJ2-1	TGTGCCAGCAGTGGAAGCGAGTACAATGAGCAGTTCTTC	CASSGSEYNEQFF
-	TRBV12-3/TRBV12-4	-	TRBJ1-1	TGTGCCAGCAGGGAGGAAGGGAACACTGAAGCTTTCTTT	CASREEGNTEAFF
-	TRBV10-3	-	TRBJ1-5	TGTGCCATCAGTGCTGAGACATTTGGCCAGCCCCAGCATTTT	CAISAETFGQPQHF
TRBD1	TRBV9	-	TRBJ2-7	TGTGCCAGCAGCCCCGGACAGGGATGGGTCGAGCAGTACTTC	CASSPGQGWVEQYF
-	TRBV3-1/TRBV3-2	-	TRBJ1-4	TGTGCCAGCAGCCAAGATCTGGAAACTAATGAAAAACTGTTTTTT	CASSQDLETNEKLFF
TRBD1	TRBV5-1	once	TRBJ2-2	TGCGCCAGCAGCTTTCAGGGACAGGGGGTCACCGGGGAGCTGTTTTTT	CASSFQGQGVTGELFF
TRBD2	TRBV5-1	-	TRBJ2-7	TGCGCCAGCAGCCCCGGGGGGGCCACCTACGAGCAGTACTTC	CASSPGGATYEQYF
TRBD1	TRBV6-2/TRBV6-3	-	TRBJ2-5	TGTGCCAGCAGCCCTTCCCGGGACAGGGGGTTTGGAGAGACCCAGTACTTC	CASSPSRDRGFGETQYF
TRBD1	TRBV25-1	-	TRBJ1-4	TGTGCCAGCAGTGGGACAGGGGTTGAAAAACTGTTTTTT	CASSGTGVEKLFF
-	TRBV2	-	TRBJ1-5	TGTGCCAGCAGTGAAGAAGTGGTGACATATAGCAATCAGCCCCAGCATTTT	CASSEEVVTYSNQPQHF
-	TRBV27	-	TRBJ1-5	TGTGCCAGCAGTTTAGGCCCAGGGAACAATCAGCCCCAGCATTTT	CASSLGPGNNQPQHF
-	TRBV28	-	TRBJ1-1	TGTGCCACCTGCGGTGGATTGAACACTGAAGCTTTCTTT	CATCGGLNTEAFF
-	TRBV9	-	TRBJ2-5	TGTGCCAGCAGCCCTCCGGGTAGCCCAGAGACCCAGTACTTC	CASSPPGSPETQYF
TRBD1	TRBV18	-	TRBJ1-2	TGTGCCAGCTCACGAGGTCTCCGACCCCCGTATGGACAGGACTATGGCTACACCTTC	CASSRGLRPPYGQDYGYTF
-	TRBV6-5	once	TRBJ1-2	TGTGCCAGCAGTACCGCTTCAAGCTATGGCTACACCTTC	CASSTASSYGYTF
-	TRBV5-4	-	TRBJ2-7	TGTGCCAGCAGCCTATACTACGAGCAGTACTTC	CASSLYYEQYF
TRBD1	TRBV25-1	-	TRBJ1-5	TGTGCCAGCAGTGCCCAGGGGGCGGTTCAGCCCCAGCATTTT	CASSAQGAVQPQHF
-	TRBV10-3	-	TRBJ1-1	TGTGCCATCAGCGGGGAGGAGGGAAGAGACACTGAAGCTTTCTTT	CAISGEEGRDTEAFF
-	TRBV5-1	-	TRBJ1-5	TGCGCCAGCAGCCCGGACAGTAATAGCAATCAGCCCCAGCATTTT	CASSPDSNSNQPQHF
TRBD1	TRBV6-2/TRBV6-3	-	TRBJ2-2	TGTGCCAGCAGCATGACAGGGCTTTCCACCGGGGAGCTGTTTTTT	CASSMTGLSTGELFF
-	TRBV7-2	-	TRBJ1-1	TGTGCCAGCAGCTCTCAGGGGAGTGCCACTGAAGCTTTCTTT	CASSSQGSATEAFF
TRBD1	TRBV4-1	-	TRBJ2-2	TGCGCCAGCAGCCCCCGGACAGGGCACGGGGAGCTGTTTTTT	CASSPRTGHGELFF
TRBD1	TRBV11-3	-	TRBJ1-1	TGTGCCAGCAGCCCCGGACAGGGGTCCACTGAAGCTTTCTTT	CASSPGQGSTEAFF
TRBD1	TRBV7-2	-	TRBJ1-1	TGTGCCAGCAGTCTCTACAGGGGGCGTGACACTGAAGCTTTCTTT	CASSLYRGRDTEAFF
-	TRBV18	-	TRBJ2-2	TGTGCCAGCTCACCAGATTTAAACACCGGGGAGCTGTTTTTT	CASSPDLNTGELFF
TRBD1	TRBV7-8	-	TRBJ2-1	TGTGCCAGCAGCTATCTGGGGACAGGCAATGAGCAGTTCTTC	CASSYLGTGNEQFF
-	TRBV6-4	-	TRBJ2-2	TGTGCCAGCAGTGAAGAAGGGGGGGACACCGGGGAGCTGTTTTTT	CASSEEGGDTGELFF
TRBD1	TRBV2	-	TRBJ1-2	TGTGCCAGCAGCCAGACAGGGACCGACTATGGCTACACCTTC	CASSQTGTDYGYTF
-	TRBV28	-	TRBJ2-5	TGTGCCAGCAGTCGACAGGACCAAGAGACCCAGTACTTC	CASSRQDQETQYF
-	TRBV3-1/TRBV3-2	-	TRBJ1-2	TGTGCCAGCAGCCCGACGCGCCCCAAACAGCTTGAATACACCTTC	CASSPTRPKQLEYTF
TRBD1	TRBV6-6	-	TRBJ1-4	TGTGCCAGCAGTTTATACCCGACAGGGCCTAATGAAAAACTGTTTTTT	CASSLYPTGPNEKLFF
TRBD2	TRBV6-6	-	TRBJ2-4	TGTGCCAGCAGATCGACTAGCGGACTAGCCAAAAACATTCAGTACTTC	CASRSTSGLAKNIQYF
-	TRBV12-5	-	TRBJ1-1	TGTGCTAGTTCCTCCAGGGACGGTCCACCTGAAGCTTTCTTT	CASSSRDGPPEAFF
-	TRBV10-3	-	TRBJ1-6	TGTGCCATCAGCGAAGGAAACAGAAATAATTCACCCCTCCACTTT	CAISEGNRNNSPLHF
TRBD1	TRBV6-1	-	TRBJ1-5	TGTGCCAGCAGTGAAGGGGACAGGGCAAATCAGCCCCAGCATTTT	CASSEGDRANQPQHF
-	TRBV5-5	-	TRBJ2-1	TGTGCCAGCAACCCTTCCCCTGGGAATGAGCAGTTCTTC	CASNPSPGNEQFF
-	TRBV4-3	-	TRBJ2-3	TGCGCCAGCAGCCAGGGGGAAACGAGGGCAGATACGCAGTATTTT	CASSQGETRADTQYF
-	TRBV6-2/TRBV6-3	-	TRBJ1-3	TGTGCCAGCAGTTACTCGAGTCGGGGAAACACCATATATTTT	CASSYSSRGNTIYF
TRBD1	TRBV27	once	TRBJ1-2	TGTGCCAGCACCGCCGGGACAGGGAGTAAAGGCTACACCTTC	CASTAGTGSKGYTF
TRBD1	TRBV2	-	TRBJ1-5	TGTGCCAGCAGGACGACAGGGGGCGCGGGTCAGCCCCAGCATTTT	CASRTTGGAGQPQHF
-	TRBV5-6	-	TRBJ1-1	TGTGCCAGCAGCCCTCAGGGAAGGGACACTGAAGCTTTCTTT	CASSPQGRDTEAFF
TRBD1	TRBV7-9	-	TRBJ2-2	TGTGCCAGCAGCTCCGGGACAGGGGTCACCGGGGAGCTGTTTTTT	CASSSGTGVTGELFF
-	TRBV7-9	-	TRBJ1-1	TGTGCTCTCCGGGGGGCTGTGGCTGAAGCTTTCTTT	CALRGAVAEAFF
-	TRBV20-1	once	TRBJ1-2	TGCAGTACGGCCTCTAACTATGGCTACACCTTC	CSTASNYGYTF
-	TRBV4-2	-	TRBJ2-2	TGTGCCAGCAGATGGGCCACCGGGGAGCTGTTTTTT	CASRWATGELFF
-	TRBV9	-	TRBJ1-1	TGTGCCAGCAGCGGAGGAGGGTCGGGAGTAGCTTTCTTT	CASSGGGSGVAFF
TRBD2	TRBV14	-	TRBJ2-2	TGTGCCAGCAGCGGAGGTAGCGGGATGTATGGGGAGCTGTTTTTT	CASSGGSGMYGELFF
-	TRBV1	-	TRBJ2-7	TGCACCAGCAGCCATCCCGACTCCTACGAGCAGTACTTC	CTSSHPDSYEQYF
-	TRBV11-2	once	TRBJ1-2	TGTGCCAGCAGAAGGATTGCGGCAGGGGCGGACAAAAAGTATGGCTACACCTTC	CASRRIAAGADKKYGYTF
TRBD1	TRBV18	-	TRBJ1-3	TGTGCCAGCTCACCATGGAACAGGGGAGACGGAAACACCATATATTTT	CASSPWNRGDGNTIYF
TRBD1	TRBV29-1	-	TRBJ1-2	TGCAGCGTTGATCCACAGGGGGCGGACAGCGGCTACACCTTC	CSVDPQGADSGYTF
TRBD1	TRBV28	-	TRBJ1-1	TGTGCCAGCCGGGACAGGGGGCGCGAGACTGAAGCTTTCTTT	CASRDRGRETEAFF
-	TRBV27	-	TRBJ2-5	TGTGCCAGCAGTCCCCAGGGCAGGGGAGGGTTCCGGGAGACCCAGTACTTC	CASSPQGRGGFRETQYF
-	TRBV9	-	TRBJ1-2	TGTGCCAGCAGCCCTCCTCAGGGAACGGACGGTGGCTACACCTTC	CASSPPQGTDGGYTF
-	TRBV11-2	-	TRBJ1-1	TGTGCCAGCAGCCCGTACAACTTACAGGGACCTGAAGCTTTCTTT	CASSPYNLQGPEAFF
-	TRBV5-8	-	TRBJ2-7	TGTGCCAGCAGCCTACGCGGGGGCGGGTCCTACGAGCAGTACTTC	CASSLRGGGSYEQYF
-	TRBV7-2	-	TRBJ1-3	TGTGCCAGCAGCTTAGCACGGGGGGCGAACCGAGCAAACACCATATATTTT	CASSLARGANRANTIYF